This record concerns one TCR beta chain sequence. As yet, its antigen is unknown. Within the sample, other DNA sequences also encode this same CDR3. This entry is derived from a study of shared clonotypes between healthy human individuals. Between the trimmed V and J ends, which lost 6 bases and 1 base, there was a span of 10 bases. Per the germline V gene, CDR1 is SEHNR and CDR2 is FQNEAQ (reference sequence). This CDR3 is built from 14 residues. The study, taken as a whole, reports: Generation of non-shared clonotypes was less probable than generation of clonotypes shared by all four donors.

Assay used: immunoSEQ multiplex PCR; TCRdb lists only in-frame clones, some missing. Of more than 1.2 million clones listed, 97% to 99% are singletons. The chain uses TRBV7-9 and TRBJ1-5; no clear D gene. The origin of this receptor is a young man in good health. Sequencing input: naive CD4+ T cells sorted from blood. Indicated subset: CD45RA+ positively selected. The CDR3 bases are TGTGCCAGCAGTCTTGATCTGAGCAATCAGCCCCAGCATTTT. It specifies CASSLDLSNQPQHF.